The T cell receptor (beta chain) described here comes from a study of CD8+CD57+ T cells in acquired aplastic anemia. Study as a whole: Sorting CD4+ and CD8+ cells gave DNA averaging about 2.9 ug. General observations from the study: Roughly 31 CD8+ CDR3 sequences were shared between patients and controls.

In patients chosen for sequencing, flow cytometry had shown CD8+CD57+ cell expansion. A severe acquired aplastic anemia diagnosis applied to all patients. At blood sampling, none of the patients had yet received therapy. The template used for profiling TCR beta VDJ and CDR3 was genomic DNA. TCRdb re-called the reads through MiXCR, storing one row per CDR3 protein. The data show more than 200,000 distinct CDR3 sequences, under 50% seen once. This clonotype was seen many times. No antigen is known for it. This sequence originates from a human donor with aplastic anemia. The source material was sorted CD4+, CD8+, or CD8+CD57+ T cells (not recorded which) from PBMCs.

The CDR3 DNA reads TGTGCCAGCAGTGAAGCGCTTGGACGGAACTCTGGGGCCAACGTCCTGACTTTC. Residues: CASSEALGRNSGANVLTF. The rearrangement links TRBV2 to TRBJ2-6; D gene uncertain. From germline, CDR1 is SNHLY and CDR2 FYNNEI. This CDR3 is built from 18 residues. Deletions cut 0 bases from V and 0 bases from J, with 12 bases between.